Here is one T cell receptor beta chain with its context. Its antigen is not known. These data come from a study of blood T cells in healthy people across ages. Findings and limits, study-wide: Changes in expanded clonotypes were possibly confounded, as the CMV status of donors was unknown. In long-lived donors, naive CD4+ cell counts and diversity exceeded those of aged donors. Strongly correlated with naive T cell percentage was TCR beta diversity.

V lost 8 bases and J 5 bases, leaving 19 bases between the germline ends. The CDR3 runs 15 residues. Together with a sample-barcoded 5' primer, a J-beta primer mix was included in a second PCR lasting about 6 to 11 cycles. From the 5' RACE reads, TCRdb called clonotypes with MiXCR, one entry per CDR3 protein. The sample has 1 million or so distinct CDR3 sequences, almost 25% seen once; the top ten hold 0.65% to 0.95%. These data were also filed under a second study, of T cells of mothers and their children. That investigation notes: Per mother, over 9.5 million TCR beta CDR3 reads were obtained; per child, approximately 3 million.

J is TRBJ2-1 and V is TRBV12-3 or TRBV12-4; possible D gene TRBD2, 6 bases. This receptor was obtained from a girl aged 2-10 years in good health. Input material: blood. CDR3 in DNA: TGTGCCAGCCGATTCGCCGGGACTTTTAACAATGAGCAGTTCTTC. Protein sequence: CASRFAGTFNNEQFF.